Listed here are 28 T cell receptor beta chains from one sample, sequenced in a study of blood T cell repertoires in COVID-19. Clones were read by immunoSEQ multiplex PCR, and TCRdb kept only the in-frame ones, dropping some. In the table there are about 180,000 clones, around 86% of which are singletons. Sequencing was performed on peripheral blood. The origin of the receptors is a woman in her 70s with COVID-19, enrolled during active disease.

The V call is TRBV2, the J call TRBJ1-5; perhaps TRBD1 as D (5 bases). The CDR3 has 14 residues. Per the germline V gene, CDR1 is SNHLY and CDR2 is FYNNEI. Deletions cut 7 bases from V and 7 bases from J, with 17 bases between. CDR3: CASTRGREGQPQHF. In DNA form, the CDR3 reads TGTGCCAGCACAAGGGGACGGGAGGGGCAGCCCCAGCATTTT.

The V gene is TRBV11-2, the J gene TRBJ2-3, with a weak D call TRBD1 (5 bases). The CDR3 loop spans 12 amino acids. The germline CDR1 and CDR2 sequences are SGHAT and FQNNGV. Trimming took off 10 bases at V and 6 bases at J, with 14 bases between the two ends. The CDR3 DNA sequence: TGTGCCACCGGACATCTCCGGGATACGCAGTATTTT. It yields the protein CATGHLRDTQYF.

V usage is TRBV29-1 and J usage is TRBJ2-1, with TRBD2 matching 9 bases. The CDR3 is 15 residues long. After removal of 3 bases from V and 3 bases from J, the junction contained 6 bases not matched to a gene. Germline V gives CDR1 SQVTM, CDR2 ANQGSEA. CDR3 DNA: TGCAGCGTTGAGGTTCTAGCGGGAAACTACAATGAGCAGTTCTTC. Its protein product is CSVEVLAGNYNEQFF.

This chain joins TRBV10-3 and TRBJ1-6; no definite D call. The CDR3 has 14 amino acids. V was trimmed by 2 bases and J by 4 bases, leaving 6 bases between them. Looked up from germline, CDR1 is ENHRY and CDR2 is SYGVKD. The DNA for the CDR3 is TGTGCCATCAGTGAGAATAGTTATAATTCACCCCTCCACTTT. Protein product: CAISENSYNSPLHF.

The chain employs TRBV3-1 (or the pseudogene TRBV3-2) and TRBJ2-5, with D unresolved. Per the germline V gene, CDR1 is LGHDT and CDR2 is YNNKEL (reference sequence). This CDR3 region has 13 residues. V was cut by 4 bases and J by 3 bases, with 9 bases left in between. The CDR3 DNA sequence: TGTGCCAGCAGCCTTATGCCGGAAGAGACCCAGTACTTC. As protein: CASSLMPEETQYF.

The chain couples TRBV27 to TRBJ2-1; TRBD2 is a possible D gene (7 bases). The CDR3 sequence is 14 residues long. CDR1 and CDR2 from the germline V gene are MNHEY and SMNVEV (reference sequence). The V gene lost 3 bases and the J gene lost 7 bases, with 13 bases spanning the gap. As DNA, the CDR3 is TGTGCCAGCAGTTTGGGGGGGCTGAGGAATGAGCAGTTCTTC. The encoded protein is CASSLGGLRNEQFF.

The chain employs TRBV5-4 and TRBJ2-3; 8 positions match TRBD2. The CDR3 consists of 16 residues. V trimming: 5 bases; J trimming: 1 base; junction bases outside the gene matches: 9. Per germline, CDR1 SGHNT and CDR2 YYREEE (reference sequence). Written as DNA, the CDR3 is TGTGCCAGCAGGGAGGATAGCGGGATTGGCACAGATACGCAGTATTTT. Protein product: CASREDSGIGTDTQYF.

This clone has a handful of counts. The V and J genes are TRBV28 and TRBJ1-2; no reliable D call. The V gene lost 10 bases and the J gene lost 5 bases, with 20 bases spanning the gap. The germline CDR1 and CDR2 sequences are MDHEN and SYDVKM. The CDR3 length is 14 residues. In DNA form, the CDR3 reads TGTGCCATTAACTTGTGGGGAGGCGAGTATGGCTACACCTTC. Its translation: CAINLWGGEYGYTF.

The J gene is TRBJ2-7, the V gene TRBV5-1; TRBD1 matches 9 bases. Per germline, CDR1 SGHRS and CDR2 YFSETQ. The CDR3 runs to 15 residues. J gave up 7 bases and V 3 bases, and 11 bases lay outside the gene matches. The CDR3 spells CASSSLAGQGGEQYF. CDR3 sequence (DNA): TGCGCCAGCAGCTCGTTGGCGGGACAGGGAGGGGAGCAGTACTTC. The variable domain in full, with the rest retrieved from reference TRBV5-1 and TRBJ2-7, is KAGVTQTPRYLIKTRGQQVTLSCSPISGHRSVSWYQQTPGQGLQFLFEYFSETQRNKGNFPGRFSGRQFSNSRSEMNVSTLELGDSALYLCASSSLAGQGGEQYFGPGTRLTVT.

The table lists this clone with a few counts. The chain employs TRBV2 and TRBJ1-1; 7 nucleotides agree with TRBD1. J lost 5 bases, V lost 6 bases, and 15 bases had no gene match. The V gene's germline CDR1 is SNHLY and CDR2 FYNNEI. CDR3 length: 16 amino acids. CDR3 region: CASRVGTVHGGTEAFF. DNA for the CDR3: TGTGCCAGCAGGGTCGGGACAGTCCATGGCGGAACTGAAGCTTTCTTT.

The chain is built from TRBV7-9 and TRBJ1-3, with D perhaps TRBD1 (6 bases). This CDR3 is built from 15 residues. Germline lookup yields CDR1 SEHNR and CDR2 FQNEAQ (reference sequence). The V and J ends lost 5 bases and 0 bases respectively, with 11 bases between them. In DNA, the CDR3 is TGTGCCAGCAGCCAACAGGGACGCTCTGGAAACACCATATATTTT. Its protein is CASSQQGRSGNTIYF.

The chain joins TRBV9 to TRBJ1-6; D gene uncertain. The V end was cut by 0 bases, the J end by 9 bases, with 19 bases between. Germline V CDR1 and CDR2: SGDLS, YYNGEE. The CDR3 has 17 amino acids. For the CDR3, the DNA is TGTGCCAGCAGCGTAGGGGAGGGAAGGACGGTGGGTTCACCCCTCCACTTT. It codes for CASSVGEGRTVGSPLHF.

The rearrangement uses TRBV4-2 and TRBJ2-1; TRBD1 might be the D (5 bases). The CDR3 totals 16 residues. Germline V CDR1 and CDR2: LGHNA, YNFKEQ. Trimming shortened V by 5 bases and J by 2 bases, and 16 bases separated the two germline ends. CDR3 coding DNA: TGTGCCAGCAGCTACCAGACAGTCGAGACCTACAATGAGCAGTTCTTC. Translated: CASSYQTVETYNEQFF.

The V call is TRBV6-1, the J call TRBJ2-7; 9 nucleotides match TRBD1. V lost 1 base, J lost 8 bases, and 3 bases stayed unmatched. Germline V gives CDR1 MNHNS, CDR2 SASEGT. The CDR3 spans 13 residues. DNA for the CDR3: TGTGCCAGCAGTGAAGAGGGGACAGGGAAGCAGTACTTC. It translates to CASSEEGTGKQYF.

The chain joins TRBV9 to TRBJ2-1; D perhaps matches TRBD1 (5 bases). V was shortened by 0 bases and J by 9 bases, with 13 bases between the two germline ends. The CDR3 covers 14 residues. Germline V CDR1 and CDR2: SGDLS, YYNGEE. CDR3 DNA sequence: TGTGCCAGCAGCGTAGGGGTAGGGGTCACTGAGCAGTTCTTC. This codes for CASSVGVGVTEQFF.

The CDR3 DNA reads TGTGCCAGCACCCGAGGCGGGGGGGTCGGCACTGAAGCTTTCTTT. Protein sequence: CASTRGGGVGTEAFF. The chain uses TRBV28 and TRBJ1-1; D perhaps matches TRBD1 (5 bases). The V end was cut by 7 bases, the J end by 4 bases, with 19 bases between. CDR1 is MDHEN and CDR2 is SYDVKM in the germline V gene. The CDR3 spans 15 residues.

The gene calls are TRBV10-3 and TRBJ2-7; 12 bases map to TRBD2. The CDR3 totals 15 residues. Losses at the gene ends were 0 bases for V and 7 bases for J; bases not matched to a gene: 4. Per germline, CDR1 ENHRY and CDR2 SYGVKD. The CDR3 DNA is TGTGCCATCAGTGAGTCGGGACTAGCGGGTGAAGAGCAGTACTTC. It specifies CAISESGLAGEEQYF.

This chain joins TRBV2 and TRBJ1-2; no definite D call. Germline V CDR1 and CDR2: SNHLY, FYNNEI. The CDR3 extends over 11 amino acids. Trimming removed 6 bases at V and 8 bases at J, with 10 bases between. CDR3 in amino acids: CASRITEGYTF. The CDR3 coding sequence is TGTGCCAGCAGAATCACAGAGGGCTACACCTTC.

The rearrangement joins TRBV7-2 to TRBJ1-5, with D tentatively TRBD1 (5 bases). Trimming removed 1 base at V and 6 bases at J, with 10 bases between. Germline V CDR1 and CDR2: SGHTA, FQGNSA. CDR3 size: 14 residues. The CDR3 sequence is CASSLGTIGQPQHF. CDR3 nucleotides: TGTGCCAGCAGCTTAGGGACAATAGGTCAGCCCCAGCATTTT.

The genes are TRBV30 and TRBJ2-3; 7 bases fit TRBD2. J lost 8 bases, V lost 4 bases, and 9 bases had no gene match. Per the germline V gene, CDR1 is GTSNPN and CDR2 is SVGIG (reference sequence). This CDR3 is built from 13 residues. The CDR3 DNA is TGTGCCTGGAAAAAGCGGGATTCGGGTACGCAGTATTTT. It specifies CAWKKRDSGTQYF. Variable domain in full (rest from reference TRBV30 and TRBJ2-3): SQTIHQWPATLVQPVGSPLSLECTVEGTSNPNLYWYRQAAGRGLQLLFYSVGIGQISSEVPQNLSASRPQDRQFILSSKKLLLSDSGFYLCAWKKRDSGTQYFGPGTRLTVL.

This rearrangement joins TRBV19 to TRBJ1-5; the match to TRBD1 covers 8 bases. Unmatched junction bases numbered 5, after V lost 7 bases and J lost 0 bases. CDR1 and CDR2 (germline): LNHDA, SQIVND (reference sequence). CDR3 length equals 15 residues. CDR3: CASKPGTGSNQPQHF. The CDR3 nucleotides read TGTGCCAGTAAGCCCGGGACAGGTAGCAATCAGCCCCAGCATTTT. The variable domain in full, with the rest retrieved from reference TRBV19 and TRBJ1-5, is DGGITQSPKYLFRKEGQNVTLSCEQNLNHDAMYWYRQDPGQGLRLIYYSQIVNDFQKGDIAEGYSVSREKKESFPLTVTSAQKNPTAFYLCASKPGTGSNQPQHFGDGTRLSIL.

The chain joins TRBV4-3 to TRBJ1-6, with a possible D match to TRBD1 (6 bases). V was cut by 4 bases and J by 8 bases, with 12 bases left in between. The CDR3 covers 14 residues. The germline V gene has CDR1 LGHNA and CDR2 YSLEER. The CDR3 sequence is CASSPGEGDSPLHF. CDR3 DNA: TGCGCCAGCAGCCCAGGGGAGGGGGATTCACCCCTCCACTTT.

This clone occurred a few times. The chain links TRBV29-1 to TRBJ1-1, with 9 bases fitting TRBD1. CDR1 is SQVTM, CDR2 ANQGSEA, per germline. The ends lost 7 bases at V and 1 base at J; junction bases unmatched: 4. The CDR3 is 13 residues long. The CDR3 sequence: CSGNRGPNTEAFF. The DNA for the CDR3 is TGCAGCGGAAACAGGGGGCCGAACACTGAAGCTTTCTTT.

This clone is categorized as medium-sized (0.01 to 0.1%). Additional DNA sequences in this sample encode the identical CDR3. The rearrangement links TRBV3-1 (or the pseudogene TRBV3-2) to TRBJ1-1; D uncertain. CDR1 and CDR2 (germline): LGHDT, YNNKEL (reference sequence). The CDR3 contains 11 residues. Trimming pared 6 bases from V and 5 bases from J, leaving 7 bases between. CDR3 nucleotides: TGTGCCAGCAGGGGGAGGACTGAAGCTTTCTTT. This encodes CASRGRTEAFF.

V gene TRBV4-2 combines with J gene TRBJ2-3; TRBD1 is a possible D gene (6 bases). Germline V CDR1 and CDR2: LGHNA, YNFKEQ. This CDR3 is built from 17 residues. With 0 bases removed from V and 1 base from J, the gap between germline ends came to 14 bases. The CDR3: CASSQDPLAGGTDTQYF. The CDR3 region has the DNA TGTGCCAGCAGCCAAGATCCCCTAGCAGGGGGCACAGATACGCAGTATTTT.

V and J are TRBV15 and TRBJ2-2; D perhaps matches TRBD1 (5 bases). Germline V gene lookup returns CDR1 LNHNV and CDR2 YYDKDF (reference sequence). V lost 4 bases to trimming and J lost 0 bases, with 6 bases between them. The CDR3 totals 14 residues. The CDR3 coding sequence is TGTGCCACCAGCATCAGGGCGAACACCGGGGAGCTGTTTTTT. It translates to CATSIRANTGELFF.

CDR3 loop: CAWGDRAVDGYTF. Written as DNA, the CDR3 is TGTGCCTGGGGGGACAGGGCCGTTGATGGCTACACCTTC. This chain links TRBV30 with TRBJ1-2, with 9 positions matching TRBD1. The trim removed 5 bases at V and 6 bases at J, leaving 7 bases unmatched. The V gene's germline CDR1 is GTSNPN and CDR2 SVGIG (reference sequence). The CDR3 length is 13 residues.

J is TRBJ1-3 and V is TRBV7-2; the D is unclear. The V end lost 5 bases, the J end lost 1 base, and 6 bases lay between the germline ends. Germline CDR1 SGHTA, CDR2 FQGNSA. The CDR3 has 13 amino acids. CDR3 DNA sequence: TGTGCCAGCAGCCCCAGATCTGGAAACACCATATATTTT. The encoded protein is CASSPRSGNTIYF.